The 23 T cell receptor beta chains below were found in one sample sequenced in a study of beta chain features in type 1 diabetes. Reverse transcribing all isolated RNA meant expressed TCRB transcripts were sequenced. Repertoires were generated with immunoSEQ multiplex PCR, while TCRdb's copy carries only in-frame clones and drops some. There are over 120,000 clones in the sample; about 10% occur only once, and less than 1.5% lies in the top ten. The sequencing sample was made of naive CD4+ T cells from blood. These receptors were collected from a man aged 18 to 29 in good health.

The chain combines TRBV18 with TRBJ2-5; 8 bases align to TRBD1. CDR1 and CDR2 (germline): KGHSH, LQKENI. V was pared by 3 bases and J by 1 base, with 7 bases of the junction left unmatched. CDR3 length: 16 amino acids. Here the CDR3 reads CASSPRQGTIQETQYF. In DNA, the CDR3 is TGTGCCAGCTCACCGCGACAGGGGACAATCCAAGAGACCCAGTACTTC.

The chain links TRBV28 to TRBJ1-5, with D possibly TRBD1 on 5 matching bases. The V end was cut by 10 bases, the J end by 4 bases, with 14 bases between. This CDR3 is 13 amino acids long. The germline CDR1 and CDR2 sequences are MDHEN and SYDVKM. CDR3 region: CATTNRQNQPQHF. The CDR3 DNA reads TGTGCCACCACAAACAGGCAAAATCAGCCCCAGCATTTT. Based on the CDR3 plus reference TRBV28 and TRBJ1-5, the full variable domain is DVKVTQSSRYLVKRTGEKVFLECVQDMDHENMFWYRQDPGLGLRLIYFSYDVKMKEKGDIPEGYSVSREKKERFSLILESASTNQTSMYLCATTNRQNQPQHFGDGTRLSIL.

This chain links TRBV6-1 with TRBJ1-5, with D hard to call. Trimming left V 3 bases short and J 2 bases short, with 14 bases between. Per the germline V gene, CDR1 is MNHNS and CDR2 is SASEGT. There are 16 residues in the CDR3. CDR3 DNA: TGTGCCAGCAGTGATTACCACCTGGGAGGCAATCAGCCCCAGCATTTT. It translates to CASSDYHLGGNQPQHF.

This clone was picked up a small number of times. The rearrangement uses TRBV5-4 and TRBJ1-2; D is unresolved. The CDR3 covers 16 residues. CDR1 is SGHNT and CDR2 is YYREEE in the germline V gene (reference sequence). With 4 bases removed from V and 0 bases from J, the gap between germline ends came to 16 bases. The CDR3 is CASSVPGIMTNYGYTF. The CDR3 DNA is TGTGCCAGCAGCGTGCCCGGGATTATGACTAACTATGGCTACACCTTC.

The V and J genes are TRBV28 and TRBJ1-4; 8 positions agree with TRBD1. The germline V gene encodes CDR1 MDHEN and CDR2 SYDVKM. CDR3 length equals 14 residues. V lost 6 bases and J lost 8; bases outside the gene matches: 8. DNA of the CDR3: TGTGCCAGCAGGACAGGGGAATTAGGGGAAAAACTGTTTTTT. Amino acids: CASRTGELGEKLFF.

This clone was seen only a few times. CDR3: CASSPRLGYTF. In DNA form, the CDR3 reads TGTGCCAGCAGCCCCCGTCTGGGCTACACCTTC. The chain employs TRBV5-8 and TRBJ1-2, with D hard to call. V lost 4 bases and J 8 bases, leaving 9 bases between the germline ends. Germline-derived CDR1 and CDR2 are SGHTS and YDEGEE. The CDR3 extends over 11 amino acids.

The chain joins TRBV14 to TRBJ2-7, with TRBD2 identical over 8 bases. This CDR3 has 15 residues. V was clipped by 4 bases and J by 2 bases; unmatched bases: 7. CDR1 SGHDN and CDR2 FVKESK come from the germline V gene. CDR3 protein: CASSPGGAATYEQYF. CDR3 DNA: TGTGCCAGCAGCCCGGGGGGGGCCGCCACCTACGAGCAGTACTTC.

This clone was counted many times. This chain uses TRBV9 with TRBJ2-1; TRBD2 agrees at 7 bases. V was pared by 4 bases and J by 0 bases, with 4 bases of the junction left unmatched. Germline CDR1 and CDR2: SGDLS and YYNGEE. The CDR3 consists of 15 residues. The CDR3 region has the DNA TGTGCCAGCAGCTCTCGGACTAGCTCCTACAATGAGCAGTTCTTC. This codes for CASSSRTSSYNEQFF.

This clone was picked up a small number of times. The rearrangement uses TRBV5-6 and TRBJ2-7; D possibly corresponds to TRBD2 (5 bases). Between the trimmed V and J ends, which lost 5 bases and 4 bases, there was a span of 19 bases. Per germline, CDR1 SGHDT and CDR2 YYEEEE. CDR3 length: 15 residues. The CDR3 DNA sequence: TGTGCCAGCAGTGTAAGAGGGAGAGAGAATTACGAGCAGTACTTC. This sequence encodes CASSVRGRENYEQYF.

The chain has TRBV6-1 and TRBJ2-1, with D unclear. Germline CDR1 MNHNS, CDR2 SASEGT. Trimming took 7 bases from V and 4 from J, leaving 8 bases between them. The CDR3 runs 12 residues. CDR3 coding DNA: TGTGCCAGCACACAGACATACAATGAGCAGTTCTTC. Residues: CASTQTYNEQFF.

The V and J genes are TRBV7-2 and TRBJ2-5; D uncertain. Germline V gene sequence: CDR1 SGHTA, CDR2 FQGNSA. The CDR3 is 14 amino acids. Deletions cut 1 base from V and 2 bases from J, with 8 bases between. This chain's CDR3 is CASSLVNYQETQYF. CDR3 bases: TGTGCCAGCAGCTTAGTAAATTATCAAGAGACCCAGTACTTC.

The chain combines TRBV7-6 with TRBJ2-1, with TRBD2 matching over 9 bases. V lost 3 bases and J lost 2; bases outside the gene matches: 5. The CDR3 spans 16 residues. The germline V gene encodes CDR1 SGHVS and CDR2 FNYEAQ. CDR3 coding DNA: TGTGCCAGCAGCTTCTCTAGCGGGGTCGCCTACAATGAGCAGTTCTTC. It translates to CASSFSSGVAYNEQFF.

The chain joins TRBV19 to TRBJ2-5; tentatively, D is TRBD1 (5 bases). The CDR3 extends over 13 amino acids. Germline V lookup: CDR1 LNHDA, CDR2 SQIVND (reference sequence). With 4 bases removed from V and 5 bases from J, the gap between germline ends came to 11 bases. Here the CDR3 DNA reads TGTGCCAGTAGTACCCAGGGATACGAGACCCAGTACTTC. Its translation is CASSTQGYETQYF. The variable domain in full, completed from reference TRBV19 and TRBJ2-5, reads DGGITQSPKYLFRKEGQNVTLSCEQNLNHDAMYWYRQDPGQGLRLIYYSQIVNDFQKGDIAEGYSVSREKKESFPLTVTSAQKNPTAFYLCASSTQGYETQYFGPGTRLLVL.

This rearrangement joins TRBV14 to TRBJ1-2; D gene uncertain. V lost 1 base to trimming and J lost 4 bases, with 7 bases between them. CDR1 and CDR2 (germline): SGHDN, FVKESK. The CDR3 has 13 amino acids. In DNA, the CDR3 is TGTGCCAGCAGCCAAGGGGAGGGCTATGGCTACACCTTC. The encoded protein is CASSQGEGYGYTF.

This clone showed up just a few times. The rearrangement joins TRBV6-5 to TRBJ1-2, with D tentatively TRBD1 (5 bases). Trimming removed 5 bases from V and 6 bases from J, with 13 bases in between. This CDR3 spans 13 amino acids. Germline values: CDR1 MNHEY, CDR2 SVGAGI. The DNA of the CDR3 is TGTGCCAGCAGTAACCTCCGGACAAATGGCTACACCTTC. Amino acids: CASSNLRTNGYTF.

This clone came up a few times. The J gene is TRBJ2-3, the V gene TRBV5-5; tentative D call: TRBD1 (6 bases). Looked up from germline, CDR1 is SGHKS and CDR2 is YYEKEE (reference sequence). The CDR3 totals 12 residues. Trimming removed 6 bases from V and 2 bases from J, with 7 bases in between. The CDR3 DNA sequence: TGTGCCAGCACAGGGGCCACAGATACGCAGTATTTT. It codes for CASTGATDTQYF.

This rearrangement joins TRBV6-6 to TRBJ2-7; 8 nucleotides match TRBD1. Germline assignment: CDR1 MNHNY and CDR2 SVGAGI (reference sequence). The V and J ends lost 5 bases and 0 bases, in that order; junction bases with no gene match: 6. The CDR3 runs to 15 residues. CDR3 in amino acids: CASSPRTGSSYEQYF. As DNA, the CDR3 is TGTGCCAGCAGTCCCCGGACAGGGAGCTCCTACGAGCAGTACTTC.

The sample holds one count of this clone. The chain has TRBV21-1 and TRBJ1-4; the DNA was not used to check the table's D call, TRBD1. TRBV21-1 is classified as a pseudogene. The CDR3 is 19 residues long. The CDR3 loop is CASSKINSGTEGAEEKLFF. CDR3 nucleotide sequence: TGTGCCAGCAGCAAGATTAACTCCGGGACAGAGGGTGCGGAGGAAAAACTGTTTTTT.

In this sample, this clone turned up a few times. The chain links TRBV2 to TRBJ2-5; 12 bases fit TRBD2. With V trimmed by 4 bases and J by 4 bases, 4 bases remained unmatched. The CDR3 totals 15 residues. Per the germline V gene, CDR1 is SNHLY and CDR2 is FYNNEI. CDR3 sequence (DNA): TGTGCCAGCAGTGGACTAGCGGGGGTAGGAGAGACCCAGTACTTC. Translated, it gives CASSGLAGVGETQYF.

In DNA form, the CDR3 reads TGTGCCTGGAGTCCCCCTATAGCCAATCAGCCCCAGCATTTT. This translates into CAWSPPIANQPQHF. This chain uses TRBV30 with TRBJ1-5, with D uncertain. V dropped 2 bases and J dropped 3 bases, with 11 bases sitting between them. Per germline, CDR1 GTSNPN and CDR2 SVGIG (reference sequence). This CDR3 spans 14 amino acids.

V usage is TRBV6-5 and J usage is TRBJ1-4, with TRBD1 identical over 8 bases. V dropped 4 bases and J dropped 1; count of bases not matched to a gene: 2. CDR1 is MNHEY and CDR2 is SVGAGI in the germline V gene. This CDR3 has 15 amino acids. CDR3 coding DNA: TGTGCCAGCAGTTCAGACAGGGGAACTAATGAAAAACTGTTTTTT. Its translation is CASSSDRGTNEKLFF.

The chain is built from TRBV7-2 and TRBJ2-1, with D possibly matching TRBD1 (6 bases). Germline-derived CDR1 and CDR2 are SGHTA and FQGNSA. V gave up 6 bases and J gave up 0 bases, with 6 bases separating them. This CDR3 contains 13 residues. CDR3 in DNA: TGTGCCAGCAGACAGGGCTCCTACAATGAGCAGTTCTTC. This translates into CASRQGSYNEQFF.

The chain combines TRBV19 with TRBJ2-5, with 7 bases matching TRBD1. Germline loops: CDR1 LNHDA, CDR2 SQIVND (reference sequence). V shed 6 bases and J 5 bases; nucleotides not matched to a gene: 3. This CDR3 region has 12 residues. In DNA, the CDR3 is TGTGCCAGTAGCCCACAGGGGGAGACCCAGTACTTC. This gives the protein CASSPQGETQYF.